The 14 T cell receptor beta chains reported below all come from one sample, sequenced in a study of blood T cells in healthy people across ages. Combining a sample-barcoded 5' primer with a J-beta primer mix, a second PCR ran for about 7 to 11 cycles. Using its own MiXCR run on the 5' RACE reads, TCRdb lists one record per CDR3 protein. The sample yields roughly 730,000 distinct CDR3 sequences, roughly three fifths seen once. Sequenced: blood. These receptors were obtained from a man aged 40-49 years in good health.

This clonotype was observed a handful of times. This chain joins TRBV29-1 and TRBJ1-2; D gene uncertain. CDR3 size: 13 residues. V lost 4 bases and J 5 bases, leaving 14 bases between the germline ends. CDR1 is SQVTM, CDR2 ANQGSEA, per germline. CDR3 sequence: CSVVVAVSYGYTF. Written as DNA, the CDR3 is TGCAGCGTTGTCGTGGCTGTTTCATATGGCTACACCTTC.

This clonotype was found a few times. The rearrangement joins TRBV29-1 to TRBJ2-5, with 10 bases that match TRBD2. The CDR3 loop spans 12 amino acids. V shed 7 bases and J 5 bases; nucleotides not matched to a gene: 4. Per germline, CDR1 SQVTM and CDR2 ANQGSEA. For the CDR3, the DNA is TGCAGCGGAAGCGGGGGGGTGGAGACCCAGTACTTC. As protein: CSGSGGVETQYF.

The CDR3 region is CASSYSGSSGANVLTF. The CDR3, as DNA: TGTGCCAGCAGTTACTCGGGTAGCTCTGGGGCCAACGTCCTGACTTTC. The chain is built from TRBV6-6 and TRBJ2-6; D is unclear. The CDR3 has 16 amino acids. Trimming took off 0 bases at V and 0 bases at J, with 6 bases between the two ends. CDR1 is MNHNY, CDR2 SVGAGI, per germline (reference sequence).

This clonotype has a single count. The rearrangement links TRBV7-9 to TRBJ1-4; no firm D call. Germline V gives CDR1 SEHNR, CDR2 FQNEAQ (reference sequence). The CDR3 sequence is 16 residues long. V was trimmed by 3 bases and J by 6 bases, leaving 17 bases between them. The CDR3 nucleotides read TGTGCCAGCAGCTTGGTGGTCCGGGCCGGAGATGAAAAACTGTTTTTT. Translated, it gives CASSLVVRAGDEKLFF.

The rearrangement joins TRBV20-1 to TRBJ2-5; a weak D match, TRBD2 (6 bases). The CDR3 loop spans 16 amino acids. CDR1 and CDR2 (germline): DFQATT, SNEGSKA (reference sequence). Trimming removed 4 bases from V and 1 base from J, with 19 bases in between. The CDR3 bases are TGCAGTGCTAAATCACCCCAGGGAGGTGGCCAAGAGACCCAGTACTTC. Amino acids: CSAKSPQGGGQETQYF.

Concerning this clonotype: One end of the junction is discordant with germline, which a read error may explain. V is TRBV5-4 and J is TRBJ1-2; tentative D call: TRBD1 (6 bases). The CDR3 runs 15 residues. The germline V gene encodes CDR1 SGHNT and CDR2 YYREEE (reference sequence). CDR3 DNA: TGCGCCAGCAGGACCCAGAGGACAGCCAACTATGGCTACACCTTC. The encoded protein is CASRTQRTANYGYTF.

The chain recombines TRBV28 with TRBJ1-4, with D tentatively TRBD1 (5 bases). Germline assignment: CDR1 MDHEN and CDR2 SYDVKM. The V end lost 6 bases, the J end lost 11 bases, and 22 bases lay between the germline ends. This CDR3 is built from 15 residues. The CDR3 DNA follows: TGTGCCAGCAGCCTCGAGGGGCCCCTCCTTGGGAAACTGTTTTTT. Residues: CASSLEGPLLGKLFF.

This clonotype was observed a few times. This chain connects TRBV20-1 to TRBJ2-7; 9 bases align to TRBD1. CDR3 length: 15 residues. The germline gives CDR1 DFQATT, CDR2 SNEGSKA (reference sequence). Trimming took 4 bases from V and 4 from J; bases not matched to a gene: 11. This chain's CDR3 is CSATGFEGQGYEQYF. The CDR3 DNA sequence: TGCAGTGCTACTGGGTTCGAGGGACAGGGTTACGAGCAGTACTTC.

This clonotype was seen more than once but under ten times. The chain links TRBV2 to TRBJ2-4; D remains unclear. Germline V lookup: CDR1 SNHLY, CDR2 FYNNEI. The CDR3 has 12 residues. Trimming shortened V by 6 bases and J by 4 bases, and 7 bases separated the two germline ends. The CDR3 bases are TGTGCCAGCAGCCTCCAGAAAAACATTCAGTACTTC. This gives the protein CASSLQKNIQYF.

The rearrangement joins TRBV27 to TRBJ1-6; D uncertain. The V end was cut by 2 bases, the J end by 0 bases, with 11 bases between. Germline CDR1 is MNHEY and CDR2 is SMNVEV (reference sequence). This CDR3 spans 17 amino acids. In DNA, the CDR3 is TGTGCCAGCAGTTTACTGGGATCCAGCTCCTATAATTCACCCCTCCACTTT. This sequence encodes CASSLLGSSSYNSPLHF.

The chain links TRBV28 to TRBJ2-1, with D possibly matching TRBD1 (5 bases). The CDR3 runs to 16 residues. V was cut by 7 bases and J by 12 bases, with 28 bases left in between. Looked up from germline, CDR1 is MDHEN and CDR2 is SYDVKM. The CDR3: CASTRSGRAGVDGQFF. The CDR3 region has the DNA TGTGCCAGCACTCGATCGGGCAGGGCTGGTGTTGATGGGCAGTTCTTC.

V is TRBV5-1 and J is TRBJ2-5, with 9 bases identical to TRBD1. TRBJ2-7 explains the end of the DNA better; the J call may be wrong. The CDR3 sequence is 14 residues long. The germline V gene encodes CDR1 SGHRS and CDR2 YFSETQ. The CDR3 DNA reads as TGCGCCAGCAGCTTGGAGGGACAGGGTTGCGAGCAGTACTTC. This gives the protein CASSLEGQGCEQYF.

The chain joins TRBV3-1 to TRBJ2-5; a weak D match, TRBD2 (6 bases). The germline CDR1 and CDR2 sequences are LGHDT and YNNKEL (reference sequence). The CDR3 is 16 residues long. The V end lost 0 bases, the J end lost 5 bases, and 16 bases lay between the germline ends. The CDR3 loop is CASSQDLSGWTETQYF. As DNA, the CDR3 is TGTGCCAGCAGCCAAGATCTTAGCGGTTGGACGGAGACCCAGTACTTC.

This clonotype turned up a few times. The CDR3 is CASSPKLSGANVLTF. The CDR3 DNA reads as TGCGCCAGCAGCCCTAAACTCTCTGGGGCCAACGTCCTGACTTTC. J is TRBJ2-6 and V is TRBV5-1; no clear D. Trimming removed 4 bases from V and 0 bases from J, with 8 bases in between. Germline V gene data show CDR1 as SGHRS and CDR2 as YFSETQ. This CDR3 spans 15 amino acids.